This TCR beta chain was recovered during a study of response to subunit inactivated influenza vaccine (dated by TCRdb to about 2018). A note on the overall study: To follow how T cells responded to a trivalent subunit inactivated influenza vaccine, the researchers relied on deep quantitative profiling of the T cell receptor repertoire. Overall study outcomes, separate from this receptor: It was suggested by the authors that each seasonal influenza vaccination may recruit only a limited number of new T cells.

To note about this clonotype: Its antigen is currently not known. No quality values exist for individual bases; no much larger clone is one base distant.

Receptors were amplified or captured by RT-PCR. TCRdb lists the instrument as Illumina HiSeq 2500. TCRdb reanalyzed the raw reads on its own, using fastp at Q25 for trimming and MiXCR for clone calling, and kept in-frame beta chains. Every CDR3 protein is listed once, alongside the most common genes and DNA of its rows. In this sample the table shows hundreds of thousands of distinct CDR3 sequences, 25% of which occur a single time. Jointly, the top ten make up under 2.5% of the sample. Measured from the cysteine to the phenylalanine, the CDR3 is 14 residues long. The sequence is cut down to CDR3 DNA, 42 bases in frame from base 1. Here V drops 4 bases and J drops 1 base, and the junction holds 3 bases not matched to any gene. The germline V gene specifies SQVTM as CDR1 and ANQGSEA as CDR2.

This specimen consisted of CD4+ T cells sorted from PBMCs, obtained 5 days after vaccination. The clonotype comes from a man aged 50 to 59 who received an inactivated influenza vaccine. Donor details come from another sample of the same person, matched by shared clones. Here the chain combines TRBV29-1 and TRBJ2-3; 9 central bases correspond to TRBD2. The nucleotide sequence is given as TGCAGCGTTGCTAGCGGGACTCGCACAGATACGCAGTATTTT. Its translation is CSVASGTRTDTQYF.